This T cell receptor (beta chain) originates from a study of blood T cell repertoires in COVID-19. Overall study: Samples representing acute and convalescent COVID-19 were sourced from the United States, Italy and Spain.

The V gene's germline CDR1 is SEHNR and CDR2 FQNEAQ (reference sequence). The length of the CDR3 is 16 residues. V was clipped by 4 bases and J by 4 bases; unmatched bases: 8. Original data processing: Using reference gene primer amplification, nucleated cell counts were estimated. The protocol was immunoSEQ multiplex PCR, while the TCRdb copy is restricted to in-frame clones and leaves out a portion. D and trimming come from the DNA, and the V and J calls and clone size come from that table. The sample gives 260,000 or so clones, approximately 86% of which show up once; approximately 8.8% is in the top ten.

The sequence derives from a man in his late teens or twenties with active or convalescent COVID-19. The genes are TRBV7-9 and TRBJ1-3; TRBD1 matches 9 bases. Material: peripheral blood. CDR3 nucleotides: TGTGCCAGCAGCTCATCCGGGACAGGGCTAGGAAACACCATATATTTT. Its translation: CASSSSGTGLGNTIYF.